Described below is a single TCR beta chain sequence and its context. Other DNA sequences in the same sample also yield this CDR3. The sample originates from a study of blood T cell repertoires in COVID-19. Study details: The United States, Italy and Spain were the sources of the acute and convalescent COVID-19 samples. PBMCs, B-cell-depleted T cells, or T cells provided the cDNA or gDNA that made up the material.

Using immunoSEQ multiplex PCR, the repertoire was profiled, and TCRdb retains in-frame clones only, with some absent. This table has around 700,000 clones, 85% to 90% appearing once. CDR1 and CDR2 from the germline V gene are MNHEY and SVGAGI. J gave up 7 bases and V 3 bases, and 1 base lay outside the gene matches. CDR3 length equals 14 residues. The specimen sequenced was peripheral blood. This sequence joins TRBV6-5 and TRBJ1-3, with 12 bases lining up with TRBD1. This receptor was taken from a woman aged 18-29 years with acute or convalescent COVID-19. The CDR3 loop is CASSYGTGGNTIYF. The CDR3 region has the DNA TGTGCCAGCAGTTATGGGACAGGGGGCAACACCATATATTTT.